This paragraph reports one T cell receptor beta chain. The target antigen is unknown. The CDR3 runs to 14 residues. V lost 4 bases to trimming and J lost 5 bases, with 15 bases between them. Germline CDR1 and CDR2: SGHDN and FVKESK. The data derive from a study of T-cell reconstitution after alpha-beta-depleted transplantation in children. General observations from the study: T-cell counts and diversity at one year following transplant were attributed mainly to newly produced T cells.

As it was prepared, the TCRbeta library received unique molecular identifiers. TCRdb ran MiXCR on the PCR reads and lists one entry per CDR3 protein. The sample shows about 1,000,000 distinct CDR3 sequences, about 26% of them seen only once. The rearrangement links TRBV14 to TRBJ2-7; the D gene is possibly TRBD1 (5 bases). This TCR was sampled from a boy younger than two who had a stem cell transplant for SCID, so the T cells may come from the graft donor. The source material was PBMCs, mostly from graft donor cells, sampled 360 days after TCRalphabeta/CD19-depleted stem cell transplant. This CDR3 reads CASSRQMFSDEQYF. The CDR3, as DNA: TGTGCCAGCAGCCGACAGATGTTCTCAGACGAGCAGTACTTC.